Each of the 9 T cell receptor beta chains below was sequenced from the same sample in a study of neurological immune-mediated disorders. MiXCR was run by TCRdb on the 5' RACE reads, yielding one entry per CDR3 protein. This table has 95,000 to 110,000 distinct CDR3 sequences, less than 14% appearing once. Sample time point: longitudinal time-point 3. The sequenced sample consisted of PBMCs. The receptors derive from a female donor with HTLV-1-associated myelopathy (HAM/TSP).

This clonotype appeared many times. The chain links TRBV5-6 to TRBJ2-7; 7 nucleotides agree with TRBD1. V shed 1 base, J shed 6 bases, and the junction held 1 base outside the gene matches. The CDR3 is 12 residues long. The V gene's germline CDR1 is SGHDT and CDR2 YYEEEE. DNA for the CDR3: TGTGCCAGCAGCTTGACAGGGGCCGAGCAGTACTTC. Encoded protein: CASSLTGAEQYF. Combining the CDR3 with reference TRBV5-6 and TRBJ2-7 gives the whole variable domain DAGVTQSPTHLIKTRGQQVTLRCSPKSGHDTVSWYQQALGQGPQFIFQYYEEEERQRGNFPDRFSGHQFPNYSSELNVNALLLGDSALYLCASSLTGAEQYFGPGTRLTVT.

This clonotype showed up just a few times. V usage is TRBV10-3 and J usage is TRBJ1-2; the D gene is possibly TRBD1 (5 bases). Looked up from germline, CDR1 is ENHRY and CDR2 is SYGVKD. With 6 bases removed from V and 2 bases from J, the gap between germline ends came to 10 bases. This CDR3 has 13 amino acids. This CDR3 reads CAISVDRNYGYTF. CDR3 nucleotide sequence: TGTGCCATCAGCGTTGACAGAAACTATGGCTACACCTTC.

This clonotype has ten or more counts. The rearrangement links TRBV28 to TRBJ1-5, with 9 bases aligning to TRBD1. The germline gives CDR1 MDHEN, CDR2 SYDVKM. The CDR3 is 19 residues long. The V segment lost 1 base and the J segment 3 bases; nucleotides outside the gene matches: 13. CDR3 in amino acids: CASSLFWVGGQGPNQPQHF. CDR3 in DNA: TGTGCCAGCAGTTTATTCTGGGTAGGGGGACAGGGTCCCAATCAGCCCCAGCATTTT.

This clonotype was seen at least ten times. The chain links TRBV29-1 to TRBJ2-1, with no clear D. V gave up 6 bases and J gave up 3 bases, with 9 bases separating them. The CDR3 runs to 12 residues. Germline loops: CDR1 SQVTM, CDR2 ANQGSEA. The CDR3 DNA reads TGCAGCGTACACGGCAGCTACAATGAGCAGTTCTTC. Amino acids: CSVHGSYNEQFF.

In regard to this clonotype: This could be a read error, since a much larger clone is one nucleotide away. The J gene is TRBJ2-7, the V gene TRBV20-1, with 8 bases aligning to TRBD1. The V gene's germline CDR1 is DFQATT and CDR2 SNEGSKA (reference sequence). The J segment lost 3 bases and the V segment lost 0 bases, leaving 7 bases of the junction unmatched. The length of the CDR3 is 15 residues. CDR3 coding DNA: TGCAGTGCTAGAGATCCAGGGGGCAGCTACTACGAGCAGTACTTC. As protein: CSARDPGGSYYEQYF.

This clonotype was seen at least ten times. V usage is TRBV4-2 and J usage is TRBJ2-3; 7 bases are a match to TRBD1. Looked up from germline, CDR1 is LGHNA and CDR2 is YNFKEQ. V shed 2 bases, J shed 2 bases, and the junction held 1 base outside the gene matches. This CDR3 is 14 amino acids long. CDR3 nucleotide sequence: TGTGCCAGCAGCCAACAGGGGGTCACAGATACGCAGTATTTT. Its translation is CASSQQGVTDTQYF.

The chain employs TRBV5-6 and TRBJ1-1; D gene unclear. V lost 1 base to trimming and J lost 1 base, with 8 bases between them. This CDR3 spans 14 amino acids. Germline CDR1 SGHDT, CDR2 YYEEEE. CDR3 sequence reads: CASSLLSRNTEAFF. CDR3 nucleotides: TGTGCCAGCAGCTTGCTTTCACGGAACACTGAAGCTTTCTTT. Full variable domain (remainder filled in from reference TRBV5-6 and TRBJ1-1): DAGVTQSPTHLIKTRGQQVTLRCSPKSGHDTVSWYQQALGQGPQFIFQYYEEEERQRGNFPDRFSGHQFPNYSSELNVNALLLGDSALYLCASSLLSRNTEAFFGQGTRLTVV.

A note on this clonotype: It may be a read error: a sequence one base away is much more abundant. The chain combines TRBV5-5 with TRBJ2-3; 7 nucleotides match TRBD1. Germline CDR1 is SGHKS and CDR2 is YYEKEE (reference sequence). V gave up 4 bases and J gave up 4 bases; unmatched junction bases: 9. The CDR3 has 15 amino acids. CDR3 residues: CASSPGQWAADTQYF. Written as DNA, the CDR3 is TGTGCCAGCAGCCCGGGACAGTGGGCGGCAGATACGCAGTATTTT.

Ten or more counts support this clonotype. J is TRBJ2-7 and V is TRBV28, with 7 bases aligning to TRBD1. The V gene's germline CDR1 is MDHEN and CDR2 SYDVKM. This CDR3 has 16 amino acids. J was trimmed by 0 bases and V by 3 bases; bases with no gene match: 8. In DNA form, the CDR3 reads TGTGCCAGCAGTTTCCCTTGGGACAGCCGCTCCTACGAGCAGTACTTC. Protein sequence: CASSFPWDSRSYEQYF. The full variable domain, in which reference TRBV28 and TRBJ2-7 provide the parts outside the CDR3, is DVKVTQSSRYLVKRTGEKVFLECVQDMDHENMFWYRQDPGLGLRLIYFSYDVKMKEKGDIPEGYSVSREKKERFSLILESASTNQTSMYLCASSFPWDSRSYEQYFGPGTRLTVT.